This TCR beta chain is drawn from a study of OX40 agonist ivuxolimab in advanced cancers. For the wider study: Ivuxolimab, which targeted the costimulatory receptor OX40 (CD134), was an agonistic, fully human IgG2 monoclonal antibody. Intravenous ivuxolimab was administered to patients every 2 weeks at six dose levels: 0.01, 0.1, 0.3, 1.5, 3 and 10 mg/kg. Among the approximately 50 dose-escalation patients, around 20 had hepatocellular carcinoma, some 15 melanoma, 9 renal cell carcinoma and 9 head and neck cancer. In the dose-escalation cohort, 82.7% of patients were male, and the mean age was approximately 60 years, with a range of roughly 20 to 80. Prior anti-PD-1, anti-PD-L1 or anti-CTLA-4 therapy was permitted, and roughly two fifths of dose-escalation patients had received checkpoint inhibitors. Partial responses were achieved by three dose-escalation patients, of whom one had hepatocellular carcinoma and two had cutaneous melanoma. The purpose of peripheral TCRbeta sequencing was to test whether ivuxolimab changed TCR sequence diversity and led to clonal T-cell expansion. The paper covers the monotherapy dose-escalation part of the phase I ivuxolimab trial, which included N ≈ 50 patients. The investigation overall reported the following: After ivuxolimab, expanded clones were on average more numerous among CD8+ T cells than among CD4+ T cells. Low levels of normalized T-cell clonal expansion were also seen in some patients who did not respond. At doses of 0.1 to 3.0 mg/kg, clonal expansion of both CD4+ and CD8+ T cells in blood was seen between baseline and week 6. The antigen specificity of the clonally expanded peripheral T cells was not determined. In partial responders in the 0.1-3.0 mg/kg groups, normalized peripheral clonal expansion was found to be among the lowest, especially among CD8+ T cells.

V lost 8 bases and J lost 7 bases; the stretch between them is 9 bases long. CDR1 and CDR2 are drawn from the germline V gene: KGHSH, LQKENI. The CDR3, cysteine through phenylalanine, is 11 amino acids long. CDR3 DNA is the only sequence kept; it has 33 bases, read in frame from the first base. Concerning this clone: Which antigen it targets is not known. Qualities for individual bases were not recorded, and no much larger clone is one base off.

Genomic DNA was isolated from the sorted cells so that the TCRbeta CDR3 region could be sequenced. The immunoSEQ Assay was used for sequencing of TCRbeta CDR3 regions. Sourced from immuneACCESS, this table was stored by TCRdb with only in-frame sequences that have V and J called. A share of the clones is absent; for the studies checked, an unresolved V gene accounts for under half, and the remainder has no known explanation. The sample data list some 35,000 clones, and around four fifths of these were observed just once. Of the sample, just under 40% is held by the ten largest clones. The trial excluded patients who had a history of autoimmune disease or were on systemic immunosuppression. Peripheral blood for TCR sequencing was collected from all dose cohorts at baseline, on cycle 4 day 1, and on cycle 7 day 1. The samples were taken from a phase I, first-in-human, multicenter, open-label dose-escalation trial of ivuxolimab. Adults with locally advanced or metastatic melanoma, renal cell, hepatocellular, or head and neck squamous cell carcinoma were enrolled in the trial. Before TCR sequencing, CD4+ T cells and CD8+ T cells were sorted from peripheral blood as separate populations.

This TCR derives from an adult with an advanced solid tumor such as melanoma, head and neck, liver or kidney cancer. The rearranged chain carries TRBV18 and TRBJ1-5; confidence is insufficient to name the D gene. This specimen was CD4+ or CD8+ T cells sorted from blood, taken in a trial of the OX40 agonist ivuxolimab. The DNA reads as follows: TGTGCCAGCCGAAGGCCCCAGCCCCAGCATTTT. It translates to CASRRPQPQHF.